This TCR beta chain was captured in a study of Ad26.COV2.S vaccination and SARS-CoV-2 variants. Treatment noted: 15 to 20 received Ad26.COV2.S at low or high dose, single or two shots; roughly 5 received placebo; per-sample allocation not given. It was on day 63 after the first vaccine or placebo injection that samples were taken. V was pared by 8 bases and J by 3 bases, with 9 bases between. CDR1 and CDR2 from the germline V gene are LNHDA and SQIVND (reference sequence). The CDR3 loop spans 12 amino acids. The assay was immunoSEQ multiplex PCR, and TCRdb's table has in-frame clones only and misses some. The profile shows fewer than 500,000 clones, 80% to 90% of them singletons. This clone turned up a few times.

The receptor was derived from a person aged 18-60 years who received the Ad26.COV2.S COVID-19 vaccine or a placebo. The chain combines TRBV19 with TRBJ2-3; D perhaps matches TRBD1 (5 bases). This sample comprised peripheral blood, obtained in a trial of Ad26.COV2.S vaccine versus placebo. As DNA, the CDR3 is TGTGCCAGTTCACAGGAGACAGATACGCAGTATTTT. Amino acids: CASSQETDTQYF.